This TCR beta chain was identified in a study of molecular identifiers for immune sequencing clone quantification. Findings and caveats of the study: Even with about a million naive cells present, spiked Jurkat TCR RNA from one cell was reportedly detectable.

From germline, CDR1 is SGDLS and CDR2 YYNGEE. V shed 3 bases, J shed 7 bases, and the junction held 1 base outside the gene matches. This CDR3 contains 13 residues. Notes on this clonotype: Its antigen is not identified.

The sorting of naive CD8 T cells used the CD8+CD4-CCR7+CD45RA+ phenotype. TCRdb re-called the PCR reads with MiXCR, one entry per CDR3 protein. The sample yields some 590,000 distinct CDR3 sequences, about 25% seen once. Sequenced input: naive CD8+ T cells from blood, with Jurkat cell RNA spiked in. The subset was: FACS-sorted CD8+CD4-CCR7+CD45RA+ naive T cells. This sequence joins TRBV9 and TRBJ1-4, with 9 bases fitting TRBD1. This clonotype was sampled from a human donor in good health. Some libraries in this study had Jurkat cell RNA spiked in. CDR3 sequence reads: CASSGGQGEKLFF. The DNA for the CDR3 is TGTGCCAGCAGCGGGGGACAGGGTGAAAAACTGTTTTTT.